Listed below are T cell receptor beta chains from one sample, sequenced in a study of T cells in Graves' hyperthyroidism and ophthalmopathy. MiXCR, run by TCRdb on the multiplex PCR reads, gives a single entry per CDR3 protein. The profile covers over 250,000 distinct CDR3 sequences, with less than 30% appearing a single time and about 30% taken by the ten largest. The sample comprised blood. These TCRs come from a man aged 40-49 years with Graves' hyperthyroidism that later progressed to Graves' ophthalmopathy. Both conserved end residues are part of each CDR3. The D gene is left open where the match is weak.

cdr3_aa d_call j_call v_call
CASSVASGTDNYGYTF NA TRBJ1-2 TRBV6-1
CATSRVAGPPYEQYF TRBD2 TRBJ2-7 TRBV15
CASSDWKAYEQYF NA TRBJ2-7 TRBV6-1
CSARASGEPQHF NA TRBJ1-5 TRBV20-1
CASSLEGAEYTEAFF TRBD1 TRBJ1-1 TRBV5-1
CASIAHPLGTGVEQYF TRBD1 TRBJ2-7 TRBV11-1
CASRMASGRYEQYF TRBD2 TRBJ2-7 TRBV27
CASHDTIPDEQYF NA TRBJ2-7 TRBV28
CASSYIDVTEAFF NA TRBJ1-1 TRBV19
CASSLDSYEQYF NA TRBJ2-7 TRBV12-3/TRBV12-4
CASRGGIIPDYGYTF NA TRBJ1-2 TRBV2
CSAITTGFNYEQYF NA TRBJ2-7 TRBV20-1
CASREAPGTGAYEQYF TRBD1 TRBJ2-7 TRBV7-3
CASSVGLAGPTGELFF TRBD2 TRBJ2-2 TRBV9
CASSELGVEYEQYF NA TRBJ2-7 TRBV25-1
CASSSLSGAQETQYF NA TRBJ2-5 TRBV6-5
CAWSVLGRGDTQYF NA TRBJ2-3 TRBV30
CASTRGGETQYF NA TRBJ2-5 TRBV2